What follows are 10 T cell receptor beta chains derived from one specimen sequenced in a study of blood T cells in healthy people across ages. Then a second PCR, running roughly 6 to 11 cycles, was carried out with a sample-barcoded 5' primer and a J-beta primer mix. One entry per CDR3 protein results from TCRdb running MiXCR on the 5' RACE reads. The table includes roughly 900,000 distinct CDR3 sequences, around 48% detected once. Sequenced: blood. These TCRs come from a man in his thirties or forties in good health.

The CDR3 DNA reads as TGTGCCAGCAGCTTTAGCGGGGGGGTCGGACATGAGCAGTTCTTC. Translation: CASSFSGGVGHEQFF. The chain links TRBV11-2 to TRBJ2-1; the match to TRBD2 covers 11 bases. The CDR3 covers 15 residues. V lost 3 bases to trimming and J lost 8 bases; unmatched junction nucleotides: 6. The germline V gene encodes CDR1 SGHAT and CDR2 FQNNGV.

This clonotype was found once. The rearrangement links TRBV4-3 to TRBJ2-3, with D perhaps TRBD1 (5 bases). The ends were cut back, 1 base at V and 6 bases at J, with 14 bases in the middle. The CDR3 is made up of 15 amino acids. From germline, CDR1 is LGHNA and CDR2 YSLEER. The CDR3 here is CASSQVGAKADTQYF. The CDR3 nucleotides are TGCGCCAGCAGCCAAGTTGGGGCCAAGGCCGATACGCAGTATTTT.

The CDR3 sequence is CASSHGQGRRNTEAFF. CDR3 nucleotides: TGCGCCAGCAGCCATGGACAGGGGAGGCGTAACACTGAAGCTTTCTTT. The chain is built from TRBV4-3 and TRBJ1-1, with 9 bases fitting TRBD1. From germline, CDR1 is LGHNA and CDR2 YSLEER. This CDR3 comprises 16 residues. With V trimmed by 3 bases and J by 2 bases, 7 bases remained unmatched.

The CDR3 DNA reads as TGTGCCAGCAGCAGCCAGATAGGACTAGCGGGGGCCCGCCTTCACTCCTACGAGCAGTACTTC. As protein: CASSSQIGLAGARLHSYEQYF. This rearrangement joins TRBV21-1 to TRBJ2-7; whether TRBD2, the table's D call, matches the DNA was not checked. TRBV21-1 is labeled a pseudogene. CDR3 length equals 21 residues.

The chain has TRBV5-1 and TRBJ2-7; 7 bases are shared with TRBD2. The J segment lost 3 bases and the V segment lost 5 bases, leaving 5 bases of the junction unmatched. CDR3 length: 13 amino acids. Germline V gene data show CDR1 as SGHRS and CDR2 as YFSETQ. The CDR3 here is CASRYGTNYEQYF. The CDR3 nucleotides read TGCGCCAGCAGATATGGGACTAACTACGAGCAGTACTTC. The complete variable domain, with remaining parts taken from reference TRBV5-1 and TRBJ2-7, reads KAGVTQTPRYLIKTRGQQVTLSCSPISGHRSVSWYQQTPGQGLQFLFEYFSETQRNKGNFPGRFSGRQFSNSRSEMNVSTLELGDSALYLCASRYGTNYEQYFGPGTRLTVT.

The table lists this clonotype with a few counts. The chain has TRBV20-1 and TRBJ2-7, with 8 bases identical to TRBD2. The CDR3 consists of 15 residues. Germline CDR1 DFQATT, CDR2 SNEGSKA (reference sequence). Unmatched junction bases numbered 17, after V lost 6 bases and J lost 7 bases. For the CDR3, the DNA is TGCAGTGCATCCACATCGGGGGGGACTAGTGGGGAGCAGTACTTC. This gives the protein CSASTSGGTSGEQYF.

The sample holds a few counts of this clonotype. The chain joins TRBV5-5 to TRBJ1-6, with no clear D. The CDR3 contains 15 residues. Trimming removed 4 bases at V and 7 bases at J, with 15 bases between. CDR1 and CDR2 (germline): SGHKS, YYEKEE (reference sequence). The CDR3 spells CASSPQAGGNSPLHF. The CDR3 coding sequence is TGTGCCAGCAGCCCGCAGGCGGGAGGGAATTCACCCCTCCACTTT.

This clonotype was observed a handful of times. The chain combines TRBV2 with TRBJ2-5, with no clear D. Trimming stripped 0 bases from V and 2 bases from J, with 7 bases between. From germline, CDR1 is SNHLY and CDR2 FYNNEI. The length of the CDR3 is 14 residues. This chain's CDR3 is CASSEAFRQETQYF. The CDR3 DNA is TGTGCCAGCAGTGAAGCGTTTAGGCAAGAGACCCAGTACTTC.

Comment on this clonotype: A much more abundant neighbour one base away suggests this may be a read error. The chain joins TRBV5-4 to TRBJ2-3; TRBD2 agrees at 13 bases. Germline V lookup: CDR1 SGHNT, CDR2 YYREEE (reference sequence). This CDR3 is built from 18 residues. The CDR3 DNA reads as TGTGCCGGCAGCCCCGGGACTAGCGGGGAACTTAGCACAGATACGCAGTATTTT. Protein product: CAGSPGTSGELSTDTQYF.

The chain is built from TRBV6-6 and TRBJ1-6; D remains ambiguous. The CDR3 spans 11 residues. The germline V and J ends were trimmed by 7 bases and 10 bases, with 8 bases remaining between them. Germline values: CDR1 MNHNY, CDR2 SVGAGI (reference sequence). CDR3 amino acids: CASTQESPLHF. In DNA form, the CDR3 reads TGTGCCAGCACACAAGAGTCACCCCTCCACTTT.